Below, 4 T cell receptor beta chains from the same sample are listed, as sequenced in a study of T cells in Graves' hyperthyroidism and ophthalmopathy. Amplification of TCR beta CDR3 regions was performed using RNA transcripts as template. First-round RT-PCR targeting the TCR CDR3 was performed with the HTBI primer set. TCRdb fed the multiplex PCR reads into MiXCR, producing one record per CDR3 protein. The sample records approximately 200,000 distinct CDR3 sequences, roughly 18% being singletons. Sequences were obtained from blood. Receptors were obtained from a man aged 35-49 years with Graves' hyperthyroidism.

In this sample, this clonotype turned up a few times. The chain is built from TRBV19 and TRBJ2-1, with D possibly being TRBD1 or TRBD2 (5 bases each). This CDR3 spans 15 amino acids. V was cut by 3 bases and J by 4 bases, with 13 bases left in between. CDR1 LNHDA and CDR2 SQIVND come from the germline V gene (reference sequence). The CDR3 protein is CASSIGGVGYNEQFF. CDR3 coding DNA: TGTGCCAGTAGTATTGGGGGTGTTGGGTACAATGAGCAGTTCTTC.

This clonotype showed up many times. Written as DNA, the CDR3 is TGTGCCAGCAGCCAAGTACAGGGAGATGGCTACACCTTC. It specifies CASSQVQGDGYTF. The chain is built from TRBV3-1 and TRBJ1-2; maybe TRBD1 (6 bases). The CDR3 spans 13 residues. V was pared by 1 base and J by 6 bases, with 9 bases between. The germline V gene encodes CDR1 LGHDT and CDR2 YNNKEL (reference sequence). Full variable domain (rest looked up from reference TRBV3-1 and TRBJ1-2): DTAVSQTPKYLVTQMGNDKSIKCEQNLGHDTMYWYKQDSKKFLKIMFSYNNKELIINETVPNRFSPKSPDKAHLNLHINSLELGDSAVYFCASSQVQGDGYTFGSGTRLTVV.

This clonotype was recorded a few times. The chain employs TRBV7-9 and TRBJ1-2; no reliable D call. CDR1 and CDR2 (germline): SEHNR, FQNEAQ (reference sequence). V was cut by 1 base and J by 6 bases, with 9 bases left in between. This CDR3 spans 13 amino acids. CDR3 bases: TGTGCCAGCAGCTTAGGGCAGATAGATGGCTACACCTTC. Encoded protein: CASSLGQIDGYTF.

This clonotype was picked up many times. The chain joins TRBV20-1 to TRBJ1-5; a weak D match, TRBD1 (6 bases). Germline V lookup: CDR1 DFQATT, CDR2 SNEGSKA (reference sequence). The germline V and J ends were trimmed by 0 bases and 3 bases, with 18 bases remaining between them. The CDR3 extends over 17 amino acids. The CDR3 region is CSARDLGPTGINQPQHF. CDR3 DNA: TGCAGTGCTAGAGATCTCGGGCCGACAGGAATCAATCAGCCCCAGCATTTT.